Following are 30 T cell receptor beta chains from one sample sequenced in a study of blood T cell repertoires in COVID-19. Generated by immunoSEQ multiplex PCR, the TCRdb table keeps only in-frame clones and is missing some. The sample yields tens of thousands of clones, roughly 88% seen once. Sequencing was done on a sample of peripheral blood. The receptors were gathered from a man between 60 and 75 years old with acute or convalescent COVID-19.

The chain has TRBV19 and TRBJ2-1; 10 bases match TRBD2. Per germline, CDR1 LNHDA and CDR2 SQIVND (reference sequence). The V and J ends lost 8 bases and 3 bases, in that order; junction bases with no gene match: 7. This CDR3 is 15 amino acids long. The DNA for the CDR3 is TGTGCCAGTCGGTCCGGGACTAGCGTCTACAATGAGCAGTTCTTC. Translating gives CASRSGTSVYNEQFF.

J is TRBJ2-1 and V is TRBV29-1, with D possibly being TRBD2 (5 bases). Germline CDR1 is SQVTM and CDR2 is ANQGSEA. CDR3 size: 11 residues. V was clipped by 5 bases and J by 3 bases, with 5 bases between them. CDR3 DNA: TGCAGCGTTACTAGCTACAATGAGCAGTTCTTC. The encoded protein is CSVTSYNEQFF.

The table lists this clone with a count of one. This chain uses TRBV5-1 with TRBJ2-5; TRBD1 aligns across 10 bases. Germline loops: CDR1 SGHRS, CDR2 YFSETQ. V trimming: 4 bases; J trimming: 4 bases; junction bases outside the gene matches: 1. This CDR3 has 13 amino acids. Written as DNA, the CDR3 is TGCGCCAGCAGCGGACAGGGGGTAGAGACCCAGTACTTC. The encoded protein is CASSGQGVETQYF.

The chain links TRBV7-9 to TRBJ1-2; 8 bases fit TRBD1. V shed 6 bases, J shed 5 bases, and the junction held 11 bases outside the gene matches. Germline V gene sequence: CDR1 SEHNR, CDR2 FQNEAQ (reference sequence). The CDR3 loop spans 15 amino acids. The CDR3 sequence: CASSRGQGILYGYTF. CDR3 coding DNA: TGTGCCAGCAGTCGAGGACAGGGAATTCTTTATGGCTACACCTTC.

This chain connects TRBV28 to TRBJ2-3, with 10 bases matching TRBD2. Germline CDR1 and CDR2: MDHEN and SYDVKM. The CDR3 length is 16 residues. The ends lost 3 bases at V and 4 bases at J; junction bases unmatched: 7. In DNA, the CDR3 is TGTGCCAGCAGTTTCCAGCTAGCGGGAGTTGCAGATACGCAGTATTTT. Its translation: CASSFQLAGVADTQYF.

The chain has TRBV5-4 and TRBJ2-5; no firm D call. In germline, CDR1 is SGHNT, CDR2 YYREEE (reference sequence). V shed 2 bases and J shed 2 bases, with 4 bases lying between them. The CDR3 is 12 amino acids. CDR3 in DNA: TGTGCCAGCAGCTTTCGGCAAGAGACCCAGTACTTC. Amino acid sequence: CASSFRQETQYF.

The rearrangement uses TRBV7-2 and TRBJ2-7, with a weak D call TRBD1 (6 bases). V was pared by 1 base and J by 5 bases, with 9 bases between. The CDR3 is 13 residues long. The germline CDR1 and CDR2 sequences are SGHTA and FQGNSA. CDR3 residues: CASSLGQADEQYF. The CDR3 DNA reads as TGTGCCAGCAGCTTAGGACAGGCCGACGAGCAGTACTTC.

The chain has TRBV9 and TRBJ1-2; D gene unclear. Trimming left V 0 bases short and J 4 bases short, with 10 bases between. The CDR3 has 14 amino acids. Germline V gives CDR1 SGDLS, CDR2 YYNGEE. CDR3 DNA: TGTGCCAGCAGCGTAGGGCAGGAAATCTATGGCTACACCTTC. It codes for CASSVGQEIYGYTF.

CDR3 DNA sequence: TGTGCCAGCAGCTTGCACAGGGGCGACAATCAGCCCCAGCATTTT. Protein product: CASSLHRGDNQPQHF. The V gene is TRBV5-8, the J gene TRBJ1-5; 7 nucleotides align to TRBD1. CDR1 and CDR2 from the germline V gene are SGHTS and YDEGEE. The V gene end was trimmed by 1 base and the J gene end by 3 bases; junction bases not matched to a gene: 4. The CDR3 is made up of 15 amino acids.

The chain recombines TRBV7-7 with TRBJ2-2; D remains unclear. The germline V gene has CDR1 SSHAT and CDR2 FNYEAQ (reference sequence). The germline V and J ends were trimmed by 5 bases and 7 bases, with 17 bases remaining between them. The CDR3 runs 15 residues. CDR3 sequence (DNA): TGTGCCAGCAGCCCAGAGGCTAGTGGAGTCGGGGAGCTGTTTTTT. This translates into CASSPEASGVGELFF.

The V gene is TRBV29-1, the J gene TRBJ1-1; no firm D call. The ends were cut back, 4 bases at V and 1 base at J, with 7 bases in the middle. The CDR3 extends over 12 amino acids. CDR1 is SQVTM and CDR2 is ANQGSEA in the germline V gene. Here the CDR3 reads CSVALRNTEAFF. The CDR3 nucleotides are TGCAGCGTTGCCCTCCGGAACACTGAAGCTTTCTTT.

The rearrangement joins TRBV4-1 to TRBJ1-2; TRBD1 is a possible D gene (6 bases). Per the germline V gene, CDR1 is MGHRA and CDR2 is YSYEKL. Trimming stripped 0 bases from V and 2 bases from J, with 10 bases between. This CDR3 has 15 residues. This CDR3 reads CASSQDGGQNYGYTF. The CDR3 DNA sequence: TGCGCCAGCAGCCAAGACGGGGGGCAGAACTATGGCTACACCTTC.

The CDR3 loop reads CASSPGVGTNEKLFF. DNA for the CDR3: TGTGCCAGCAGCCCCGGGGTGGGAACTAATGAAAAACTGTTTTTT. J is TRBJ1-4 and V is TRBV9; D unclear. The CDR3 runs to 15 residues. Germline V CDR1 and CDR2: SGDLS, YYNGEE. V lost 4 bases, J lost 1 base, and 11 bases lay in between.

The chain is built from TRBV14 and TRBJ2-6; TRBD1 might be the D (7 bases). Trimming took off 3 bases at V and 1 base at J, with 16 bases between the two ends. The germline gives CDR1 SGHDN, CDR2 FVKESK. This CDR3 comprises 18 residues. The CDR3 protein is CASSQRQGRGSGANVLTF. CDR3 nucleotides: TGTGCCAGCAGCCAGAGACAGGGCCGGGGGTCTGGGGCCAACGTCCTGACTTTC.

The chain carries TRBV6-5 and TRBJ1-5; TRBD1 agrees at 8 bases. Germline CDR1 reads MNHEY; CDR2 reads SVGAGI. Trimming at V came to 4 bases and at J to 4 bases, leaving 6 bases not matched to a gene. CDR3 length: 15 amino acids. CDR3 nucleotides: TGTGCCAGCAGTTCCGGGACAGGTGCGAATCAGCCCCAGCATTTT. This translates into CASSSGTGANQPQHF.

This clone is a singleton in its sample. This chain's CDR3 is CASSPQRAAYNEQFF. The DNA of the CDR3 is TGTGCCAGCTCACCCCAGCGGGCCGCCTACAATGAGCAGTTCTTC. The chain joins TRBV18 to TRBJ2-1; tentative D call: TRBD2 (6 bases). V lost 3 bases to trimming and J lost 2 bases, with 11 bases between them. This CDR3 region has 15 residues. Looked up from germline, CDR1 is KGHSH and CDR2 is LQKENI.

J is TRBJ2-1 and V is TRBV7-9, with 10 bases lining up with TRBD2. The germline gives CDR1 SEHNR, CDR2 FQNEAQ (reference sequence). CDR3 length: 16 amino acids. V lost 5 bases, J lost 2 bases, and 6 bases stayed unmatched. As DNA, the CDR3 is TGTGCCAGCAGCCACGATCTAGCGGGAGCCTACAATGAGCAGTTCTTC. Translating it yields CASSHDLAGAYNEQFF.

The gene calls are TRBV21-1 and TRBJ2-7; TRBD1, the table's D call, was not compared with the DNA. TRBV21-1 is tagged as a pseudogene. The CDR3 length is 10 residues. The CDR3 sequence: CASSKLAQYF. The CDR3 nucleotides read TGTGCCAGCAGCAAACTGGCGCAGTACTTC.

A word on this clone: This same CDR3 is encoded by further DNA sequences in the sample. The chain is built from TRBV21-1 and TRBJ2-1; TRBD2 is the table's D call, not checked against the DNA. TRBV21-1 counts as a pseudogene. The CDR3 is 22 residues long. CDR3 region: CASSKLSTPGLAGVEGDNEQFF. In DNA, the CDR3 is TGTGCCAGCAGCAAACTTAGTACCCCGGGACTAGCGGGAGTTGAGGGTGACAATGAGCAGTTCTTC.

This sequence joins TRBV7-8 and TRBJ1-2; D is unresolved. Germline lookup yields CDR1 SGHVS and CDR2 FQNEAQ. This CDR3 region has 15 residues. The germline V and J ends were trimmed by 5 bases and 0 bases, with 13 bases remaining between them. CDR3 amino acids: CASSQWASTNYGYTF. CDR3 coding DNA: TGTGCCAGCAGCCAATGGGCATCAACTAACTATGGCTACACCTTC. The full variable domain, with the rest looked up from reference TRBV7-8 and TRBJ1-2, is GAGVSQSPRYKVAKRGQDVALRCDPISGHVSLFWYQQALGQGPEFLTYFQNEAQLDKSGLPSDRFFAERPEGSVSTLKIQRTQQEDSAVYLCASSQWASTNYGYTFGSGTRLTVV.

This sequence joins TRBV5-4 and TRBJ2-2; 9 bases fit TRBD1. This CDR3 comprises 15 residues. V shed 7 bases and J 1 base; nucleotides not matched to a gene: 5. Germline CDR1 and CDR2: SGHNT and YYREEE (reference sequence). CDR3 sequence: CASEPGQGNTGELFF. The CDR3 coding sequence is TGTGCCAGCGAGCCGGGACAGGGGAACACCGGGGAGCTGTTTTTT. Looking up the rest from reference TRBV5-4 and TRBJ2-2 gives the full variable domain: ETGVTQSPTHLIKTRGQQVTLRCSSQSGHNTVSWYQQALGQGPQFIFQYYREEENGRGNFPPRFSGLQFPNYSSELNVNALELDDSALYLCASEPGQGNTGELFFGEGSRLTVL.

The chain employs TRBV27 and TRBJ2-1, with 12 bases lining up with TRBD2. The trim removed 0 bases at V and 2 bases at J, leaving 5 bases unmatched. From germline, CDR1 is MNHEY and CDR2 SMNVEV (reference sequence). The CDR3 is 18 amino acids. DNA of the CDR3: TGTGCCAGCAGTTTATCGTCCCTAGCGGGAGGGCCCTACAATGAGCAGTTCTTC. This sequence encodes CASSLSSLAGGPYNEQFF.

Here the CDR3 reads CASSLLDRGNEKLFF. DNA of the CDR3: TGTGCCAGCAGCTTATTGGACAGGGGAAATGAAAAACTGTTTTTT. V gene TRBV7-2 combines with J gene TRBJ1-4, with 9 nucleotides matching TRBD1. The germline gives CDR1 SGHTA, CDR2 FQGNSA. The CDR3 is made up of 15 amino acids. V lost 2 bases, J lost 5 bases, and 3 bases stayed unmatched.

CDR3 sequence (DNA): TGTGCCAGCAGCTTTACCGGGATCGAAGGGGAGCAGTACTTC. Translated, it gives CASSFTGIEGEQYF. The V and J genes are TRBV11-2 and TRBJ2-7, with a tentative D call TRBD2 (5 bases). This CDR3 is built from 14 residues. CDR1 is SGHAT, CDR2 FQNNGV, per germline. V was clipped by 3 bases and J by 7 bases, with 16 bases between them. The variable domain in full, with the rest retrieved from reference TRBV11-2 and TRBJ2-7, is EAGVAQSPRYKIIEKRQSVAFWCNPISGHATLYWYQQILGQGPKLLIQFQNNGVVDDSQLPKDRFSAERLKGVDSTLKIQPAKLEDSAVYLCASSFTGIEGEQYFGPGTRLTVT.

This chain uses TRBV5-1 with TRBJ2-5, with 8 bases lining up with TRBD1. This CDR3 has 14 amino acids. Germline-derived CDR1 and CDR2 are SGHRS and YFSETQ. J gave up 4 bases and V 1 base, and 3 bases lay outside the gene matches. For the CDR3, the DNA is TGCGCCAGCAGCTTGTTCGGACAGGGAGAGACCCAGTACTTC. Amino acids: CASSLFGQGETQYF.

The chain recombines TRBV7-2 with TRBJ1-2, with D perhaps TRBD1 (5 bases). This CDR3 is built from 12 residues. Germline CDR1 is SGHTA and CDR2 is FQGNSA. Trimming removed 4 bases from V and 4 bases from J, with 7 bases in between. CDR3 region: CASSSGAYGYTF. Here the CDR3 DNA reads TGTGCCAGCAGCTCTGGGGCCTATGGCTACACCTTC.

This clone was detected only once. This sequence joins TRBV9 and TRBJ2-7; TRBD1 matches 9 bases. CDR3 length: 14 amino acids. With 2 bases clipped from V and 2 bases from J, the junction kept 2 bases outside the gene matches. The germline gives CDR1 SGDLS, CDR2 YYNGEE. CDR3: CASSVGQGPYEQYF. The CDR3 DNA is TGTGCCAGCAGCGTGGGACAGGGACCCTACGAGCAGTACTTC.

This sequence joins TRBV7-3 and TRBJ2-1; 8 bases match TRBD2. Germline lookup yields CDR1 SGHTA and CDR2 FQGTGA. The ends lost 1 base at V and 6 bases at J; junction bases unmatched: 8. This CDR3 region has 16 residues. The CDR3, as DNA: TGTGCCAGCAGCTTAAATGGCGCGGGAGGCCTCAATGAGCAGTTCTTC. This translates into CASSLNGAGGLNEQFF.

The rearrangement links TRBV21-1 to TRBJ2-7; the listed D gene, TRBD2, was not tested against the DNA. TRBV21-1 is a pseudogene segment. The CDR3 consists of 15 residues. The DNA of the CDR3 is TGTGCCAGCAGCAAAGCGGTAGGGGAGGCCTACGAGCAGTACTTC. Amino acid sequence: CASSKAVGEAYEQYF.

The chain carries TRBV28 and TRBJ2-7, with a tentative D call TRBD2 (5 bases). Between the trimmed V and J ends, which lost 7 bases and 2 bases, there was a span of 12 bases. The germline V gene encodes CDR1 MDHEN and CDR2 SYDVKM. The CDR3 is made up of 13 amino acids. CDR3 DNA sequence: TGTGCCAGCACCCTTGACGGGGCCTACGAGCAGTACTTC. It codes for CASTLDGAYEQYF.